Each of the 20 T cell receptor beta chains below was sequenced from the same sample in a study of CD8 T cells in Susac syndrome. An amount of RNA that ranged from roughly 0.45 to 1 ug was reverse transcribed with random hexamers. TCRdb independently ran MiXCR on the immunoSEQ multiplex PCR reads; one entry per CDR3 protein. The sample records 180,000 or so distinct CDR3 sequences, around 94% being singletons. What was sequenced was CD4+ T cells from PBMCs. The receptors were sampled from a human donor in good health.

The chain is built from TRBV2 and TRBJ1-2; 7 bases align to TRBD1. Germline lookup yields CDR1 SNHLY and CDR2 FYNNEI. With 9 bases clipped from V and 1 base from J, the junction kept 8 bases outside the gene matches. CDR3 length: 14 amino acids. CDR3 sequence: CASNRDSGNYGYTF. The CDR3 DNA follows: TGTGCCAGTAACCGGGACAGCGGTAACTATGGCTACACCTTC. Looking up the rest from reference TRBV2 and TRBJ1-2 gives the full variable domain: EPEVTQTPSHQVTQMGQEVILRCVPISNHLYFYWYRQILGQKVEFLVSFYNNEISEKSEIFDDQFSVERPDGSNFTLKIRSTKLEDSAMYFCASNRDSGNYGYTFGSGTRLTVV.

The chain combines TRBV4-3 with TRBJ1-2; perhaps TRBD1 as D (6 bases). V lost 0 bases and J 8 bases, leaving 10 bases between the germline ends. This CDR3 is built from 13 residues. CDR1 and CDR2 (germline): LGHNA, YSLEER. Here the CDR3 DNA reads TGCGCCAGCAGCCAAGAAGGGGGGGGAGGCTACACCTTC. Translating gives CASSQEGGGGYTF.

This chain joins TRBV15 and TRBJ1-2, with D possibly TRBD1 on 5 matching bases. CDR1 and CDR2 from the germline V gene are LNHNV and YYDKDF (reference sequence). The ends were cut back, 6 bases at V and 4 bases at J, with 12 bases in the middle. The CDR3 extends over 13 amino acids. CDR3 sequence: CATRAGYTYGYTF. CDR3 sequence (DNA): TGTGCCACCAGGGCAGGGTATACCTATGGCTACACCTTC.

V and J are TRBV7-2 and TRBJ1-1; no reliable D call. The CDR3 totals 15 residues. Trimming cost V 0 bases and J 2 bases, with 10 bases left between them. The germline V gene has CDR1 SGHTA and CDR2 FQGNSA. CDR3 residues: CASSLARNLNTEAFF. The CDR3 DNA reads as TGTGCCAGCAGCTTAGCGCGAAACCTTAACACTGAAGCTTTCTTT. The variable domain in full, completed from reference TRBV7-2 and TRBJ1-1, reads GAGVSQSPSNKVTEKGKDVELRCDPISGHTALYWYRQSLGQGLEFLIYFQGNSAPDKSGLPSDRFSAERTGGSVSTLTIQRTQQEDSAVYLCASSLARNLNTEAFFGQGTRLTVV.

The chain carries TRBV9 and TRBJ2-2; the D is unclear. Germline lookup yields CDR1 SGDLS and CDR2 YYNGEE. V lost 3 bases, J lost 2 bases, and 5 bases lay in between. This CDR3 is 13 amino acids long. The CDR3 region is CASSGINTGELFF. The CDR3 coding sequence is TGTGCCAGCAGCGGTATAAACACCGGGGAGCTGTTTTTT.

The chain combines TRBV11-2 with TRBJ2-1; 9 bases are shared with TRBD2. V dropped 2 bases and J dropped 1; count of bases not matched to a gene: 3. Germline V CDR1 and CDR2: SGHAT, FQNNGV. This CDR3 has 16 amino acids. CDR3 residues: CASSLRAGGSYNEQFF. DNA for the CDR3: TGTGCCAGCAGCTTACGTGCGGGGGGGTCCTACAATGAGCAGTTCTTC. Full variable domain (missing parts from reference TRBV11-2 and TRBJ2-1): EAGVAQSPRYKIIEKRQSVAFWCNPISGHATLYWYQQILGQGPKLLIQFQNNGVVDDSQLPKDRFSAERLKGVDSTLKIQPAKLEDSAVYLCASSLRAGGSYNEQFFGPGTRLTVL.

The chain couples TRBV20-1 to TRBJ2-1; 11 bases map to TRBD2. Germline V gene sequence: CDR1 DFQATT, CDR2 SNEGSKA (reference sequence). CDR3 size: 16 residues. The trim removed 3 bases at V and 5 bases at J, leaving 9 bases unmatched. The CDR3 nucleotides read TGCAGTGCTAGTCCCATAGCGGGGGGGCCTCACAATGAGCAGTTCTTC. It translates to CSASPIAGGPHNEQFF.

The CDR3 sequence is CASKGAGDTQYF. CDR3 in DNA: TGTGCCAGCAAGGGGGCCGGAGATACGCAGTATTTT. The V and J genes are TRBV7-9 and TRBJ2-3; 7 nucleotides align to TRBD1. The CDR3 sequence is 12 residues long. J gave up 5 bases and V 7 bases, and 3 bases lay outside the gene matches. CDR1 SEHNR and CDR2 FQNEAQ come from the germline V gene (reference sequence). The whole variable domain, filled in from reference TRBV7-9 and TRBJ2-3, reads DTGVSQNPRHKITKRGQNVTFRCDPISEHNRLYWYRQTLGQGPEFLTYFQNEAQLEKSRLLSDRFSAERPKGSFSTLEIQRTEQGDSAMYLCASKGAGDTQYFGPGTRLTVL.

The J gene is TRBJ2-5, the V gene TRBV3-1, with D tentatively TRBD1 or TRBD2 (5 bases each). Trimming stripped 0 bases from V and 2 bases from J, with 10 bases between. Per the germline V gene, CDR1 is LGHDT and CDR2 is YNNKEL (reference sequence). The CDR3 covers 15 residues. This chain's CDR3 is CASSQESGRQETQYF. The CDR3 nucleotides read TGTGCCAGCAGCCAAGAGTCGGGGCGGCAAGAGACCCAGTACTTC.

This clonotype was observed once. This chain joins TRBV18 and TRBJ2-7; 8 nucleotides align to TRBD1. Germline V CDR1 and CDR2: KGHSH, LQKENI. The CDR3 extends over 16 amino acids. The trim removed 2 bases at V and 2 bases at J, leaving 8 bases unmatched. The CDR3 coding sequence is TGTGCCAGCTCACCAACAGGGGGGCCAGGAACCTACGAGCAGTACTTC. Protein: CASSPTGGPGTYEQYF.

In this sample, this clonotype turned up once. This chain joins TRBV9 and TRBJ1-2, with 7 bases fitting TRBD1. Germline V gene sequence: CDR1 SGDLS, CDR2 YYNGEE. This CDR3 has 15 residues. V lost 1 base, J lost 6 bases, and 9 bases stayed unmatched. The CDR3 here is CASSVKATGADGYTF. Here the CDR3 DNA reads TGTGCCAGCAGCGTAAAGGCCACAGGGGCAGATGGCTACACCTTC.

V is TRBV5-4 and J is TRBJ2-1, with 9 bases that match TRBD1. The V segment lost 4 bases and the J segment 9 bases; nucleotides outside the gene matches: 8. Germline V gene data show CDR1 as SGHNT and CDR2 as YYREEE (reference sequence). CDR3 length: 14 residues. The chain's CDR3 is CASSIRDRAPEQFF. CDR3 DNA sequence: TGTGCCAGCAGCATACGGGACAGGGCTCCTGAGCAGTTCTTC.

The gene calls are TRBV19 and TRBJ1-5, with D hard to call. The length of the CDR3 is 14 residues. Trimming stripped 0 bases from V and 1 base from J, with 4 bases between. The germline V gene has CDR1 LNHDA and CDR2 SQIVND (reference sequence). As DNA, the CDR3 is TGTGCCAGTAGTATAGACAGGAGCAATCAGCCCCAGCATTTT. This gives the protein CASSIDRSNQPQHF.

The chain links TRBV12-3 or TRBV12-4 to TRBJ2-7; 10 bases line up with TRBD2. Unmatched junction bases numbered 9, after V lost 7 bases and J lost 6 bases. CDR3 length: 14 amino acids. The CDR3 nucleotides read TGTGCCAGCACTTCCTCGGGACTAGCGCGCGAGCAGTACTTC. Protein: CASTSSGLAREQYF.

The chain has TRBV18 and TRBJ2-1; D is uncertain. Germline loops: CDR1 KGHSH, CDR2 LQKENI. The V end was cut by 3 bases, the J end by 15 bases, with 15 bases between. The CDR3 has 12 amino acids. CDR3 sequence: CASSPSIVWSFF. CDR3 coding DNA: TGTGCCAGCTCACCTTCCATTGTGTGGTCGTTCTTC.

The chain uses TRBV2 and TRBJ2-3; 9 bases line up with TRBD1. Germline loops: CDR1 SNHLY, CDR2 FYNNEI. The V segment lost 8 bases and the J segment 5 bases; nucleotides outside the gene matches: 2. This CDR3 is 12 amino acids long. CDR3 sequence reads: CASEDRGDTQYF. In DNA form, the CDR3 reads TGTGCCAGCGAGGACAGGGGAGATACGCAGTATTTT.

CDR3 amino acids: CASSVADSYEQYF. The CDR3 nucleotides are TGTGCCAGCAGTGTTGCGGACTCCTACGAGCAGTACTTC. The chain combines TRBV2 with TRBJ2-7; no clear D gene. Trimming took 4 bases from V and 0 from J, leaving 7 bases between them. This CDR3 is built from 13 residues. From germline, CDR1 is SNHLY and CDR2 FYNNEI. Drawing the rest from reference TRBV2 and TRBJ2-7, the complete variable domain is EPEVTQTPSHQVTQMGQEVILRCVPISNHLYFYWYRQILGQKVEFLVSFYNNEISEKSEIFDDQFSVERPDGSNFTLKIRSTKLEDSAMYFCASSVADSYEQYFGPGTRLTVT.

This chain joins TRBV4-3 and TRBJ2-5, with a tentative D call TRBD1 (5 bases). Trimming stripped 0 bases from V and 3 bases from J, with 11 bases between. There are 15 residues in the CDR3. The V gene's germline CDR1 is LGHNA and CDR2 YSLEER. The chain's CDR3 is CASSQDIRTKETQYF. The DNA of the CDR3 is TGCGCCAGCAGCCAAGATATAAGGACAAAAGAGACCCAGTACTTC.

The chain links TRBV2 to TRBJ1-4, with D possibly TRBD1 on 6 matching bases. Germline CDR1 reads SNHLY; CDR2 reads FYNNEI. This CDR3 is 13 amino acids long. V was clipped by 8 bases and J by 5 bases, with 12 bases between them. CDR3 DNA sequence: TGTGCCAGCCAACAGGGAATGAATGAAAAACTGTTTTTT. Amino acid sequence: CASQQGMNEKLFF.

DNA of the CDR3: TGTGCCAGCTCACGTCCCGGGACAGGGAACGAGCAGTACTTC. This codes for CASSRPGTGNEQYF. This chain connects TRBV18 to TRBJ2-7, with 9 bases aligning to TRBD1. The V segment lost 4 bases and the J segment 5 bases; nucleotides outside the gene matches: 6. The CDR3 runs to 14 residues. Germline V gene lookup returns CDR1 KGHSH and CDR2 LQKENI. Using reference TRBV18 and TRBJ2-7 for the parts outside the CDR3, the full variable domain is NAGVMQNPRHLVRRRGQEARLRCSPMKGHSHVYWYRQLPEEGLKFMVYLQKENIIDESGMPKERFSAEFPKEGPSILRIQQVVRGDSAAYFCASSRPGTGNEQYFGPGTRLTVT.